This T cell receptor (beta chain) was identified in a study of cytotoxic CD8 clonotypes in ibrutinib-treated CLL. Study background: The authors obtained response samples at a median of about eleven months of treatment, range 6 to 36. The study's findings and limits: Under therapy, public clonotypes either contracted or stayed stable, and they were uncommon. Baseline clonality, above age-matched healthy donor levels, tracked circulating CD8+ T-cell counts. Clonality was higher at ibrutinib response and returned toward baseline at progression.

This clone was seen only once. Antigen: not known. Sequenced by immunoSEQ multiplex PCR; TCRdb stores in-frame clones only, minus some. Of 55,000 to 85,000 clones listed, 75% to 95% were seen once; the top ten hold approximately 3%. This sequence was found in a human donor with chronic lymphocytic leukemia. The material was PBMCs, obtained after 12 months of ibrutinib treatment.

CDR3 sequence reads: CACKPFGRWTGELFF. The DNA for the CDR3 is TGTGCCTGTAAACCTTTCGGGAGGTGGACCGGGGAGCTGTTTTTT. V gene TRBV19 combines with J gene TRBJ2-2, with 7 bases that match TRBD2. The CDR3 spans 15 residues. Per the germline V gene, CDR1 is LNHDA and CDR2 is SQIVND (reference sequence). Germline trimming cut 11 bases from V and 5 bases from J; bases unmatched to any gene: 14.